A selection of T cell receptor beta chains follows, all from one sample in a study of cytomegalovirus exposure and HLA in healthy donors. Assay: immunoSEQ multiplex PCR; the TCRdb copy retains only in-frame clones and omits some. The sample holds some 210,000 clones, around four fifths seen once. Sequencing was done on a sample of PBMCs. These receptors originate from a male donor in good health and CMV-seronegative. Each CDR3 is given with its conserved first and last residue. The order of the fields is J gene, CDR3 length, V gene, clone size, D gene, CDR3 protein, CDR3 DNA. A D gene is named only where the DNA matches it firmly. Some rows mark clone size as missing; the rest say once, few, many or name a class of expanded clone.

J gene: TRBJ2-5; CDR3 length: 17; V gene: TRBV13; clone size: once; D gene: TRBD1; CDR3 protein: CASSFVGIQGTEETQYF; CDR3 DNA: TGTGCCAGCAGCTTTGTGGGGATCCAGGGGACAGAAGAGACCCAGTACTTC
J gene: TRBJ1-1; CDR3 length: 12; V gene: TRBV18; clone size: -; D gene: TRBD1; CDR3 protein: CASSPYRGEAFF; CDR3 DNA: TGTGCCAGCTCACCATACAGGGGCGAAGCTTTCTTT
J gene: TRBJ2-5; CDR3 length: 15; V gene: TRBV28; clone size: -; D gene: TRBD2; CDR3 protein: CASSLASSGQETQYF; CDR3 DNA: TGTGCCAGCAGTTTAGCGAGTAGCGGGCAAGAGACCCAGTACTTC
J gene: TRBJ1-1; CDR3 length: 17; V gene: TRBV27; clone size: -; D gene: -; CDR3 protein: CASSLSGARHSNTEAFF; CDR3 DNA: TGTGCCAGCAGCTTATCAGGGGCGCGTCATTCGAACACTGAAGCTTTCTTT
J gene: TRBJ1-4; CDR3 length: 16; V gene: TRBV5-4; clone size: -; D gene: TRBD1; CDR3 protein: CASSLGTGHRNEKLFF; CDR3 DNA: TGTGCCAGCAGCTTGGGGACAGGGCATCGAAATGAAAAACTGTTTTTT
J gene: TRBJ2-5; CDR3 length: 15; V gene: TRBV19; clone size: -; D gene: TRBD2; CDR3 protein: CASSIPSGASETQYF; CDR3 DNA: TGTGCCAGTAGTATCCCTAGCGGTGCGTCAGAGACCCAGTACTTC
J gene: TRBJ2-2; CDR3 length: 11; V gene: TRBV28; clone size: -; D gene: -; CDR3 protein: CASSSTGELFF; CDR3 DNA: TGTGCCAGCAGTTCAACCGGGGAGCTGTTTTTT
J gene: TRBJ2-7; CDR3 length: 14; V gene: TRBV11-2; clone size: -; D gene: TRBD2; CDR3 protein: CASSLASGSYEQYF; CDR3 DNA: TGTGCCAGCAGCTTAGCTAGCGGCTCCTACGAGCAGTACTTC
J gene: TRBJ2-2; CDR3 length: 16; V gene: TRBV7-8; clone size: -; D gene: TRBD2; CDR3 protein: CASSLILAGAHGELFF; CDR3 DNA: TGTGCCAGCAGCTTAATTTTAGCGGGAGCCCACGGGGAGCTGTTTTTT
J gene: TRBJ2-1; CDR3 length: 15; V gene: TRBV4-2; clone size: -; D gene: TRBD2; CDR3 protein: CASSQETSGYNEQFF; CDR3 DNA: TGTGCCAGCAGCCAAGAGACTAGCGGATACAATGAGCAGTTCTTC
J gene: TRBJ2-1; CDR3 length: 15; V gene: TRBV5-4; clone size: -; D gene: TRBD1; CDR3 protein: CASSLETGGRDEQFF; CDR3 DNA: TGTGCCAGCAGCTTGGAGACAGGGGGTAGGGATGAGCAGTTCTTC
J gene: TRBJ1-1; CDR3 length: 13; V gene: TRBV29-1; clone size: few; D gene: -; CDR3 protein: CSGVRTVNTEAFF; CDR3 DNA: TGCAGCGGAGTACGGACAGTGAACACTGAAGCTTTCTTT
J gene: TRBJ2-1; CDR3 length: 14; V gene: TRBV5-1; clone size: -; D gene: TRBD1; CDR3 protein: CASSSGQGSREQFF; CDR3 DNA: TGCGCCAGCAGCTCAGGACAGGGGTCCCGTGAGCAGTTCTTC
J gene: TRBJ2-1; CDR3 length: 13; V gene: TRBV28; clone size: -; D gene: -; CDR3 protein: CASIEGGGNEQFF; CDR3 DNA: TGTGCCAGCATTGAAGGGGGGGGCAATGAGCAGTTCTTC
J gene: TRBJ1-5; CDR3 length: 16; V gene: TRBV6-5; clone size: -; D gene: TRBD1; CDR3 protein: CASSYGTGLLNQPQHF; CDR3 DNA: TGTGCCAGCAGTTACGGGACAGGATTGTTAAATCAGCCCCAGCATTTT
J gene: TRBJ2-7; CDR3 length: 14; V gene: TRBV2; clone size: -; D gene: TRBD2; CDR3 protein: CASSPRTSGGEQYF; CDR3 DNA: TGTGCCAGCAGTCCAAGGACTAGCGGGGGCGAGCAGTACTTC
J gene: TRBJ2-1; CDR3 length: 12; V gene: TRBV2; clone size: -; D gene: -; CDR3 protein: CARSGLNNEQFF; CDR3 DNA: TGTGCCAGATCAGGACTCAACAATGAGCAGTTCTTC
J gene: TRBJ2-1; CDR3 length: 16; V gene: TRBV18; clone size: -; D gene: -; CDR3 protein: CASSLGPVSSYNEQFF; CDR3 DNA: TGTGCCAGCTCACTTGGGCCGGTGAGCTCCTACAATGAGCAGTTCTTC
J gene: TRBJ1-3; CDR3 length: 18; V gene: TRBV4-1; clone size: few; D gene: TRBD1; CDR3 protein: CASSPSENYRGGGNTIYF; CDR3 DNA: TGCGCCAGCAGCCCCAGTGAAAATTACAGGGGAGGAGGAAACACCATATATTTT
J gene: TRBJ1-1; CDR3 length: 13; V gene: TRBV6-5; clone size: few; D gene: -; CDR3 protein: CASSYSAAFEAFF; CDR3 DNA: TGTGCCAGCAGTTACTCTGCGGCTTTTGAAGCTTTCTTT
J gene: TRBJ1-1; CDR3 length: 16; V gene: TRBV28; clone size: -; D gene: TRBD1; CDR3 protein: CASCPSETGANTEAFF; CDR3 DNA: TGTGCCAGCTGTCCTTCCGAGACAGGGGCGAACACTGAAGCTTTCTTT
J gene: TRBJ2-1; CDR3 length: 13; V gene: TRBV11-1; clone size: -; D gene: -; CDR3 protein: CASGVGWVSEQFF; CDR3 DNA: TGTGCCAGCGGAGTAGGATGGGTTAGTGAGCAGTTCTTC
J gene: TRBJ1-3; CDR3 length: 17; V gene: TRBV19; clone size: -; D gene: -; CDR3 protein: CASSIAPGGSSGNTIYF; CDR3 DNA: TGTGCCAGTAGTATAGCCCCCGGGGGAAGCTCTGGAAACACCATATATTTT
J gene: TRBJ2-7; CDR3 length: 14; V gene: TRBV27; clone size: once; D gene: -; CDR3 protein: CASSFQWGAYEQYF; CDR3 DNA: TGTGCCAGCAGTTTCCAGTGGGGGGCCTACGAGCAGTACTTC
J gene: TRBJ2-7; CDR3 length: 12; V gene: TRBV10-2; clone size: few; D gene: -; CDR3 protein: CASWENAYEQYF; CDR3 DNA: TGCGCCAGCTGGGAGAACGCCTACGAGCAGTACTTC
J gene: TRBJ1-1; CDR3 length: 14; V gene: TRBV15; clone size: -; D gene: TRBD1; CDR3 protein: CATSGRTGNTEAFF; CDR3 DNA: TGTGCCACCAGCGGAAGGACAGGGAACACTGAAGCTTTCTTT
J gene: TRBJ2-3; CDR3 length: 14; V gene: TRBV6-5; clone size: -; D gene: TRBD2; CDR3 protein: CASSGGTSGNTQYF; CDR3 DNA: TGTGCCAGCAGTGGGGGGACTAGCGGGAATACGCAGTATTTT
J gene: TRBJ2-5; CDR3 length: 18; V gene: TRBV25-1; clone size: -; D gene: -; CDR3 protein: CASSVLGGRGSYQETQYF; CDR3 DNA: TGTGCCAGCAGTGTCCTGGGTGGTCGGGGTTCGTACCAAGAGACCCAGTACTTC
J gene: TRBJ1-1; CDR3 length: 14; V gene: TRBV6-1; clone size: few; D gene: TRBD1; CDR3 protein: CASSVRDRDAEAFF; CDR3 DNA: TGTGCCAGCAGTGTGCGAGACAGGGACGCTGAAGCTTTCTTT
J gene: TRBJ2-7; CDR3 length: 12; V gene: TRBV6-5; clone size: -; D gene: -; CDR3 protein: CASSNTGFEQYF; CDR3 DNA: TGTGCCAGCAGCAACACAGGGTTCGAGCAGTACTTC
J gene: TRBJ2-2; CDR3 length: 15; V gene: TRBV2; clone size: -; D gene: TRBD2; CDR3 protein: CASSPSGMPTGELFF; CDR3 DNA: TGTGCCAGCAGTCCTAGCGGGATGCCCACTGGGGAGCTGTTTTTT
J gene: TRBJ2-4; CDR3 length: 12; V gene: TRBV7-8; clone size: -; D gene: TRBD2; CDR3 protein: CASSPREGIQYF; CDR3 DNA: TGTGCCAGCAGCCCCAGGGAGGGCATTCAGTACTTC
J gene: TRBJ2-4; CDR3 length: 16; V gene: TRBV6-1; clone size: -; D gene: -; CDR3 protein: CASSDHPAGTKNIQYF; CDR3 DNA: TGTGCCAGCAGTGATCATCCCGCCGGGACCAAAAACATTCAGTACTTC
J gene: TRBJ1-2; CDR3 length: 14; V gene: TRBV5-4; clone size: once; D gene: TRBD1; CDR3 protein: CASSGTEILYGYTF; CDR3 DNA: TGTGCCAGCAGCGGGACAGAGATCCTCTATGGCTACACCTTC
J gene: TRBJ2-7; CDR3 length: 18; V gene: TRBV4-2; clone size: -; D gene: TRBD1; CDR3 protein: CASSQMESRQGWIYEQYF; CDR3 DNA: TGTGCCAGCAGCCAAATGGAGTCGCGACAGGGCTGGATCTACGAGCAGTACTTC
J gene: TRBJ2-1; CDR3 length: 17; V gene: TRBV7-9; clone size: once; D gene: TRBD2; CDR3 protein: CASGLGLAGGPENEQFF; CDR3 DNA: TGTGCCAGCGGCCTGGGACTAGCGGGAGGGCCTGAAAATGAGCAGTTCTTC
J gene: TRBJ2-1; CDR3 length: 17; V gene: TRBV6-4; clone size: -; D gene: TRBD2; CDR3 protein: CASSRLAGGISYNEQFF; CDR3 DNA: TGTGCCAGCAGTCGACTAGCGGGAGGGATTTCCTACAATGAGCAGTTCTTC
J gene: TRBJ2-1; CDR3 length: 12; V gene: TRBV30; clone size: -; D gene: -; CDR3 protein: CAWVTRRYEQFF; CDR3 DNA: TGTGCCTGGGTCACTAGGCGGTATGAGCAGTTCTTC